The rows below give T cell receptor beta chains drawn from one sample of a study of OX40 agonist ivuxolimab in advanced cancers. Produced via immunoSEQ multiplex PCR; TCRdb's table is partial and in-frame only. This sample carries about 26,000 clones, roughly three quarters of them seen once, and the ten largest clones take approximately 15%. The sample in question was CD4+ or CD8+ T cells sorted from blood, obtained in a trial of the OX40 agonist ivuxolimab. These receptors were taken from an adult with an advanced solid tumor such as melanoma, head and neck, liver or kidney cancer. The CDR3 runs from the conserved cysteine through the conserved F or W. The order of the fields is J gene, CDR3 length, V gene, clone size, D gene, CDR3 protein, CDR3 DNA. D genes are given only for firm matches. A clone size is listed for some rows: how often the clone was seen (once, few, many), or a class if it is expanded.

TRBJ2-7	15	TRBV5-6	NA	NA	CASSAETGGNYEQYF	TGTGCCAGCAGCGCCGAGACTGGCGGGAACTACGAGCAGTACTTC
TRBJ1-2	15	TRBV5-1	NA	TRBD1	CASRRGQGAGYGYTF	TGCGCCAGCAGACGTGGACAGGGGGCGGGCTATGGCTACACCTTC
TRBJ2-1	15	TRBV6-5	NA	TRBD1	CASSPTGGDYNEQFF	TGTGCCAGCAGTCCTACAGGGGGTGACTACAATGAGCAGTTCTTC
TRBJ2-2	14	TRBV5-1	NA	NA	CASQGGLVAGELFF	TGCGCCAGCCAAGGGGGGCTAGTTGCCGGGGAGCTGTTTTTT
TRBJ1-2	14	TRBV15	NA	NA	CATSRDRDFDGYTF	TGTGCCACCAGCAGAGATCGGGATTTTGATGGCTACACCTTC
TRBJ1-4	17	TRBV25-1	NA	TRBD1	CASSEVTGGGSRLKLFF	TGTGCCAGCAGTGAAGTCACAGGGGGGGGGAGTCGTCTAAAACTGTTTTTT
TRBJ1-5	16	TRBV6-1	few	NA	CASSERVRGINQPQHF	TGTGCCAGCAGTGAACGGGTGAGAGGGATCAATCAGCCCCAGCATTTT
TRBJ2-7	15	TRBV15	NA	NA	CATSRDALGTYEQYF	TGTGCCACCAGCAGAGATGCATTAGGGACCTACGAGCAGTACTTC
TRBJ2-2	16	TRBV4-1	NA	TRBD1	CASSQPRRGITGELFF	TGCGCCAGCAGCCAACCTCGCAGGGGGATAACCGGGGAGCTGTTTTTT
TRBJ1-1	13	TRBV7-3	once	NA	CASRLGQNTEAFF	TGTGCCAGCAGACTCGGACAAAACACTGAAGCTTTCTTT
TRBJ2-2	14	TRBV10-1	few	NA	CASRPIQDTGELFF	TGCGCCAGTCGGCCCATCCAGGACACCGGGGAGCTGTTTTTT
TRBJ1-4	12	TRBV9	NA	NA	CASSVDKGKLFF	TGTGCCAGCAGCGTAGATAAGGGAAAACTGTTTTTT
TRBJ2-1	15	TRBV7-3	NA	NA	CASSTLGGSYNEQFF	TGTGCCAGCAGCACCTTGGGAGGATCCTACAATGAGCAGTTCTTC
TRBJ1-2	13	TRBV6-5	NA	NA	CASTKQDNYGYTF	TGTGCCAGCACCAAACAGGATAACTATGGCTACACCTTC
TRBJ2-6	15	TRBV5-6	few	NA	CASSLSEGLVNVLTF	TGTGCCAGCAGCTTGTCGGAGGGCCTCGTTAACGTCCTGACTTTC
TRBJ2-7	15	TRBV11-2	NA	TRBD1	CASSPLEGQAYEQYF	TGTGCCAGCAGCCCCTTGGAAGGACAGGCCTACGAGCAGTACTTC
TRBJ2-3	16	TRBV10-3	once	TRBD2	CAISEASGGNTDTQYF	TGTGCCATCAGTGAGGCTAGCGGGGGGAACACAGATACGCAGTATTTT
TRBJ2-1	15	TRBV4-1	once	NA	CASSQDRVRPDEQFF	TGCGCCAGCAGCCAAGATCGGGTGCGACCAGATGAGCAGTTCTTC
TRBJ2-1	12	TRBV11-3	once	NA	CASSLGRDEQFF	TGTGCCAGCAGCTTAGGACGAGATGAGCAGTTCTTC
TRBJ1-6	13	TRBV10-3	medium-sized	NA	CAIQRASDSPLHF	TGTGCCATCCAGCGGGCATCTGATTCACCCCTCCACTTT
TRBJ2-5	12	TRBV6-5	NA	NA	CASSPGSVGQYF	TGTGCCAGCAGTCCGGGCTCGGTGGGCCAGTACTTC
TRBJ1-4	19	TRBV14	NA	NA	CASSQPLPSSGSTNEKLFF	TGTGCCAGCAGCCAACCTCTTCCGAGTTCGGGGTCAACTAATGAAAAACTGTTTTTT
TRBJ1-5	13	TRBV27	medium-sized	NA	CASSFSGNQPQHF	TGTGCCAGCAGTTTTTCGGGCAATCAGCCCCAGCATTTT
TRBJ1-2	12	TRBV9	few	NA	CASSVSGVGYTF	TGTGCCAGCAGCGTCTCAGGGGTTGGCTACACCTTC
TRBJ2-4	15	TRBV9	NA	NA	CASSARGQKEGFQYF	TGTGCCAGCAGCGCCCGAGGACAGAAGGAGGGGTTTCAGTACTTC
TRBJ1-2	16	TRBV6-5	NA	TRBD1	CASSYSRTGGSYGYTF	TGTGCCAGCAGTTACTCCCGGACAGGGGGGAGCTATGGCTACACCTTC
TRBJ1-3	15	TRBV5-1	NA	TRBD1	CASSPQGGSGNTIYF	TGCGCCAGCAGCCCCCAGGGGGGCTCTGGAAACACCATATATTTT
TRBJ1-3	14	TRBV6-6	NA	NA	CASSSTGRGNTIYF	TGTGCCAGCAGTAGCACAGGGAGGGGAAACACCATATATTTT
TRBJ2-7	13	TRBV2	NA	TRBD1	CASSRTGAGEQYF	TGTGCCAGCAGCAGGACAGGGGCAGGGGAGCAGTACTTC
TRBJ2-2	14	TRBV5-4	NA	NA	CASSLAPGTGELFF	TGTGCCAGCAGCTTGGCTCCGGGCACCGGGGAGCTGTTTTTT
TRBJ2-7	15	TRBV14	NA	TRBD1	CASSAGTGFSYEQYF	TGTGCCAGTTCGGCCGGGACAGGGTTCTCCTACGAGCAGTACTTC
TRBJ2-3	15	TRBV18	NA	TRBD1	CASSLGTGRPDTQYF	TGTGCCAGCTCCCTGGGGACAGGTCGTCCAGATACGCAGTATTTT
TRBJ1-5	15	TRBV7-2	once	TRBD1	CASSREGALPQPQHF	TGTGCCAGCAGCCGTGAGGGGGCCCTTCCTCAGCCCCAGCATTTT
TRBJ1-6	18	TRBV27	NA	TRBD1	CASSDRPETGGSNSPLHF	TGTGCCAGCAGTGACAGGCCGGAGACAGGGGGTAGTAATTCACCCCTCCACTTT
TRBJ2-7	14	TRBV11-2	NA	NA	CASSLLGLVYEQYF	TGTGCCAGCAGCTTACTCGGGTTGGTCTACGAGCAGTACTTC
TRBJ1-2	15	TRBV25-1	NA	TRBD1	CASTQGGTVGRGYTF	TGTGCCAGCACCCAAGGGGGCACAGTCGGCCGTGGCTACACCTTC
TRBJ2-5	18	TRBV7-2	NA	TRBD2	CASSLDTLRLAGAETQYF	TGTGCCAGCAGCTTAGATACCCTGAGACTAGCGGGGGCGGAGACCCAGTACTTC
TRBJ2-7	14	TRBV7-9	NA	TRBD2	CASHPSGGAGEQYF	TGTGCCAGCCACCCTAGCGGGGGGGCGGGGGAGCAGTACTTC
TRBJ2-3	17	TRBV15	NA	NA	CATSGGLGGFEADTQYF	TGTGCCACCAGCGGCGGACTGGGGGGCTTCGAGGCAGATACGCAGTATTTT
TRBJ2-6	18	TRBV25-1	NA	TRBD1	CASSDYGQESSGANVLTF	TGTGCCAGCAGCGACTACGGACAGGAGAGCTCTGGGGCCAACGTCCTGACTTTC
TRBJ2-1	16	TRBV11-3	NA	TRBD2	CASSLTSGGAGNEQFF	TGTGCCAGCAGCTTGACTAGCGGGGGGGCCGGGAATGAGCAGTTCTTC
TRBJ1-2	15	TRBV2	NA	NA	CASSEAPGRHYGYTF	TGTGCCAGCAGTGAAGCGCCGGGGCGCCACTATGGCTACACCTTC
TRBJ2-1	16	TRBV6-5	once	TRBD2	CASSYQAGGPYNGQFF	TGTGCCAGCAGTTACCAAGCGGGGGGGCCCTACAATGGGCAGTTCTTC
TRBJ2-7	14	TRBV19	medium-sized	NA	CASSIGGAQVEQYF	TGTGCCAGTAGTATAGGAGGGGCCCAGGTTGAGCAGTACTTC
TRBJ2-7	13	TRBV10-2	NA	NA	CASSPGHPYEQYF	TGCGCCAGCAGTCCAGGACATCCCTACGAGCAGTACTTC
TRBJ1-1	15	TRBV29-1	few	NA	CSALAPRVRGTEAFF	TGCAGCGCTCTCGCCCCGCGGGTAAGAGGCACTGAAGCTTTCTTT
TRBJ2-6	14	TRBV29-1	NA	NA	CSVERGAGANVLTF	TGCAGCGTTGAAAGGGGGGCTGGGGCCAACGTCCTGACTTTC
TRBJ2-3	17	TRBV5-1	NA	TRBD2	CASSLGLAGGPQDTQYF	TGCGCCAGCAGCTTGGGACTAGCGGGGGGGCCCCAAGATACGCAGTATTTT
TRBJ2-1	15	TRBV30	NA	TRBD1	CAWGRTGTLYNEQFF	TGTGCCTGGGGACGGACAGGGACCTTATACAATGAGCAGTTCTTC
TRBJ2-5	13	TRBV5-4	NA	NA	CASSSILAETQYF	TGTGCCAGCAGCTCGATCTTGGCAGAGACCCAGTACTTC
TRBJ2-5	16	TRBV6-6	NA	TRBD2	CASSYSPAGGLETQYF	TGTGCCAGCAGTTACTCTCCGGCGGGGGGGCTAGAGACCCAGTACTTC
TRBJ1-2	14	TRBV2	few	NA	CASSDSLGWQRYTF	TGTGCCAGCAGTGATTCCCTCGGATGGCAGAGATACACCTTC
TRBJ2-1	16	TRBV27	NA	NA	CASRFIQGSSYNEQFF	TGTGCCAGCAGGTTCATTCAGGGCAGCTCCTACAATGAGCAGTTCTTC
TRBJ2-7	14	TRBV25-1	NA	TRBD1	CASSLRDRAYEQYF	TGTGCCAGCAGTCTCCGGGACAGGGCCTACGAGCAGTACTTC
TRBJ1-6	16	TRBV7-9	few	NA	CASSLAGGSYNSPLHF	TGTGCCAGCAGCTTAGCAGGGGGGTCCTATAATTCACCCCTCCACTTT
TRBJ2-1	14	TRBV14	NA	NA	CASSQGEGWGEQFF	TGTGCCAGCAGCCAAGGAGAAGGGTGGGGTGAGCAGTTCTTC
TRBJ2-7	16	TRBV30	once	NA	CAWSNPRRESSYEQYF	TGTGCCTGGAGCAACCCCCGCCGGGAAAGCTCCTACGAGCAGTACTTC